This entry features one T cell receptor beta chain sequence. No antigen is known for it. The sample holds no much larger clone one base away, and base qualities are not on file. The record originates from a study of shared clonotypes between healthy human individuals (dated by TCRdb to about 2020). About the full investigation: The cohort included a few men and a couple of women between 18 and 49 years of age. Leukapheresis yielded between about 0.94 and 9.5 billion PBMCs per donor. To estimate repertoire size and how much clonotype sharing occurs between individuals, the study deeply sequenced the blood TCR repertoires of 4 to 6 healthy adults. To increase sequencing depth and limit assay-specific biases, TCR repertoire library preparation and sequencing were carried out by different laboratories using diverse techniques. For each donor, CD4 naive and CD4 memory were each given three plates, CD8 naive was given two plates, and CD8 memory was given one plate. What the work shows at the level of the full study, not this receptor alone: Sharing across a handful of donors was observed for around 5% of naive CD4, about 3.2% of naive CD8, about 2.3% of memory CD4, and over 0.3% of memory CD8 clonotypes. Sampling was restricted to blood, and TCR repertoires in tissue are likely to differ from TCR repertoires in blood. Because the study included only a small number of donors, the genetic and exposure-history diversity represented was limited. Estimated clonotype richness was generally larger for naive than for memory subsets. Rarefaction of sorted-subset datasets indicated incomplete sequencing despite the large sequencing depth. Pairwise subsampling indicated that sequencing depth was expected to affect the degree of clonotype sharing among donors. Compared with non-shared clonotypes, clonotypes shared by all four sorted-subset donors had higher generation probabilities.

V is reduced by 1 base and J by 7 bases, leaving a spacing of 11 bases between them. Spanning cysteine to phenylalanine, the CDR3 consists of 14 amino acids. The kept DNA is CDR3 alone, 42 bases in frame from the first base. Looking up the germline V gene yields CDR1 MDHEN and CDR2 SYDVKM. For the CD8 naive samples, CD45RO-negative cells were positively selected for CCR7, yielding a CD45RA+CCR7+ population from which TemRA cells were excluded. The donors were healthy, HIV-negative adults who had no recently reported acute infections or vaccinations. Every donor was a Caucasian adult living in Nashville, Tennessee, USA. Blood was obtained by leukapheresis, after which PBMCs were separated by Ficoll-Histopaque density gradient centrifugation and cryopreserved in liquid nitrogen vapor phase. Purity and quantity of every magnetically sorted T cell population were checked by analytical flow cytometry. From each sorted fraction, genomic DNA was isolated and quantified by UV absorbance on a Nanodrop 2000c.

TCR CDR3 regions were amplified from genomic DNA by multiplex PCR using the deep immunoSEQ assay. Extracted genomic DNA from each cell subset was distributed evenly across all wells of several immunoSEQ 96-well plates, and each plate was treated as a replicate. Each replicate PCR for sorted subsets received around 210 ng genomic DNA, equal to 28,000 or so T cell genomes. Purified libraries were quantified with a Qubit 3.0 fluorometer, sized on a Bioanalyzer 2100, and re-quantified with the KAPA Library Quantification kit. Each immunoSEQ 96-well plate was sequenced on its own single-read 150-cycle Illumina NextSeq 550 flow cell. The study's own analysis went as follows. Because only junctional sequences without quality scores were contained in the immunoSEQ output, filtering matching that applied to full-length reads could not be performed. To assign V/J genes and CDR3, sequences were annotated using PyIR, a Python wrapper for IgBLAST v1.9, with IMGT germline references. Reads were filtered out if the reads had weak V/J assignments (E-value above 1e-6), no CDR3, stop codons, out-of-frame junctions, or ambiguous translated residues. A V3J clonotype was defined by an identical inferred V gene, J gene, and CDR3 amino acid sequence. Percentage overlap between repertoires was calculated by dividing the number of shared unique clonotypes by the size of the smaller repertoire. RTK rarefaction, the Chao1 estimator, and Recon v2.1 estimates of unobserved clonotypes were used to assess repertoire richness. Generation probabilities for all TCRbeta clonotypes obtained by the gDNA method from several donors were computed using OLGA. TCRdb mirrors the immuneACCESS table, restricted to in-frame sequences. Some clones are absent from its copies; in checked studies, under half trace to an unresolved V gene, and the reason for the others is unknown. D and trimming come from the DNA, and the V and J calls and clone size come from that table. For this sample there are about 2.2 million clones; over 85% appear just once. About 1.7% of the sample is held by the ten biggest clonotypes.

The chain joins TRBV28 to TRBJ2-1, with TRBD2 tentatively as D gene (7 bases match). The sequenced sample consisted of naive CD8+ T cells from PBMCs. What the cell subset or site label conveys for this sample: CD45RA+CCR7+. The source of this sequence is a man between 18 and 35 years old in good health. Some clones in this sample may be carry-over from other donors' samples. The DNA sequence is TGTGCCAGCAGTTTATTCGGGGGGCGAAATGAGCAGTTCTTC. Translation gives CASSLFGGRNEQFF.